One sample yielded the 30 T cell receptor beta chains listed below, sequenced in a study of T cell repertoires in cytomegalovirus infection. MiXCR, run by TCRdb on the reads, gives a single entry per CDR3 protein. The sample carries some 100,000 distinct CDR3 sequences, 20% to 30% recorded once. The specimen sequenced was CD8+ T cells from PBMCs. The source is a human donor in good health (CMV status not recorded). Some clones in this sample may be carry-over from other donors' samples.

This clonotype has just a few counts. The chain joins TRBV15 to TRBJ2-7; 7 positions agree with TRBD1. CDR3 size: 13 residues. J lost 2 bases, V lost 8 bases, and 6 bases had no gene match. CDR1 LNHNV and CDR2 YYDKDF come from the germline V gene (reference sequence). CDR3 bases: TGTGCCACCCAAGGGACAGCAACCTACGAGCAGTACTTC. It yields the protein CATQGTATYEQYF. The full variable domain, completed using reference TRBV15 and TRBJ2-7, is DAMVIQNPRYQVTQFGKPVTLSCSQTLNHNVMYWYQQKSSQAPKLLFHYYDKDFNNEADTPDNFQSRRPNTSFCFLDIRSPGLGDTAMYLCATQGTATYEQYFGPGTRLTVT.

This clonotype appeared a few times. The chain uses TRBV5-1 and TRBJ2-2; D gene ambiguous. The ends were cut back, 3 bases at V and 6 bases at J, with 3 bases in the middle. There are 11 residues in the CDR3. The germline V gene has CDR1 SGHRS and CDR2 YFSETQ. CDR3 nucleotide sequence: TGCGCCAGCAGCTATGCCGGGGAGCTGTTTTTT. This gives the protein CASSYAGELFF.

This clonotype was seen a few times. This rearrangement joins TRBV4-1 to TRBJ2-7; D perhaps matches TRBD1 (6 bases). Trimming stripped 0 bases from V and 1 base from J, with 13 bases between. Germline values: CDR1 MGHRA, CDR2 YSYEKL. The CDR3 consists of 16 residues. CDR3 sequence: CASSQEAGVGSYEQYF. Written as DNA, the CDR3 is TGCGCCAGCAGCCAAGAAGCAGGGGTGGGTTCCTACGAGCAGTACTTC.

This clonotype was counted many times. The chain links TRBV20-1 to TRBJ2-7, with 9 bases matching TRBD1. This CDR3 spans 14 amino acids. The germline V gene has CDR1 DFQATT and CDR2 SNEGSKA (reference sequence). J lost 3 bases, V lost 6 bases, and 9 bases had no gene match. CDR3 region: CSAEGQGRVYEQYF. CDR3 coding DNA: TGCAGTGCAGAGGGACAGGGAAGGGTCTACGAGCAGTACTTC.

This clonotype has ten or more counts. This chain links TRBV12-3 or TRBV12-4 with TRBJ2-3; TRBD2 matches 9 bases. V was pared by 3 bases and J by 5 bases, with 6 bases of the junction left unmatched. This CDR3 spans 15 amino acids. The CDR3 nucleotides read TGTGCCAGCAGTTTCGTTGCGGGAGGGGAAGATACGCAGTATTTT. It encodes CASSFVAGGEDTQYF.

The chain combines TRBV27 with TRBJ1-1, with D possibly being TRBD1 (5 bases). V lost 5 bases to trimming and J lost 7 bases, with 17 bases between them. This CDR3 has 14 residues. Germline V CDR1 and CDR2: MNHEY, SMNVEV (reference sequence). In DNA form, the CDR3 reads TGTGCCAGCAGTCCACCGGGAAGGGGAGTTGAAGCTTTCTTT. This gives the protein CASSPPGRGVEAFF.

This clonotype was observed at least ten times. This chain links TRBV7-2 with TRBJ1-5; D is ambiguous. This CDR3 is built from 18 residues. V was shortened by 5 bases and J by 1 base, with 21 bases between the two germline ends. From germline, CDR1 is SGHTA and CDR2 FQGNSA. This CDR3 reads CASSPNGRRSGSNQPQHF. The CDR3 DNA sequence: TGTGCCAGCAGCCCTAATGGTAGACGATCAGGAAGCAATCAGCCCCAGCATTTT.

At least ten counts were recorded for this clonotype. This rearrangement joins TRBV7-8 to TRBJ2-3; 12 positions match TRBD2. After removal of 0 bases from V and 0 bases from J, the junction contained 7 bases not matched to a gene. The CDR3 length is 19 residues. The V gene's germline CDR1 is SGHVS and CDR2 FQNEAQ. The CDR3 region has the DNA TGTGCCAGCAGCTTAGCCTCTTGGACTAGCGGGACTAGCACAGATACGCAGTATTTT. Amino acid sequence: CASSLASWTSGTSTDTQYF.

In its sample, this clonotype was seen a few times. The V call is TRBV7-9, the J call TRBJ2-7; 7 bases match TRBD1. This CDR3 is 14 amino acids long. V shed 5 bases, J shed 1 base, and the junction held 5 bases outside the gene matches. Germline V gene lookup returns CDR1 SEHNR and CDR2 FQNEAQ (reference sequence). The DNA of the CDR3 is TGTGCCAGCAGCCCCCCGGACAGGTCCTACGAGCAGTACTTC. It specifies CASSPPDRSYEQYF.

This clonotype has a handful of counts. V gene TRBV5-1 combines with J gene TRBJ2-2; perhaps TRBD1 as D (5 bases). V gave up 5 bases and J gave up 6 bases, with 11 bases separating them. The CDR3 loop spans 13 amino acids. The germline CDR1 and CDR2 sequences are SGHRS and YFSETQ. The CDR3 region has the DNA TGCGCCAGCAGGACGACAGTCCCCGGGGAGCTGTTTTTT. Protein sequence: CASRTTVPGELFF.

The table lists this clonotype with a few counts. The rearrangement links TRBV6-2 or TRBV6-3 to TRBJ2-2; 16 bases are a match to TRBD2. The length of the CDR3 is 18 residues. V dropped 6 bases and J dropped 1; count of bases not matched to a gene: 5. Per germline, CDR1 MNHEY and CDR2 SVGEGT. The CDR3, as DNA: TGTGCCAGCAGGTCCGGGACTAGCGGGAGGGAGAACACCGGGGAGCTGTTTTTT. Translating it yields CASRSGTSGRENTGELFF.

This clonotype showed up just once. V and J are TRBV30 and TRBJ1-2, with D possibly being TRBD1 (5 bases). Trimming pared 0 bases from V and 8 bases from J, leaving 13 bases between. Germline loops: CDR1 GTSNPN, CDR2 SVGIG (reference sequence). This CDR3 spans 13 amino acids. The chain's CDR3 is CAWSVGTKAGYTF. The CDR3 DNA reads as TGTGCCTGGAGTGTAGGGACGAAGGCCGGCTACACCTTC.

There are a few counts of this clonotype. CDR3 bases: TGCTCCGTTTTAAATAGCGGGGGTACAGATACGCAGTATTTT. Residues: CSVLNSGGTDTQYF. The rearrangement joins TRBV20-1 to TRBJ2-3; 9 positions agree with TRBD2. This CDR3 contains 14 residues. CDR1 is DFQATT and CDR2 is SNEGSKA in the germline V gene (reference sequence).

This clonotype was observed a handful of times. This sequence joins TRBV2 and TRBJ1-1; maybe TRBD1 (5 bases). V lost 8 bases to trimming and J lost 1 base, with 14 bases between them. The germline CDR1 and CDR2 sequences are SNHLY and FYNNEI. This CDR3 comprises 14 residues. CDR3 coding DNA: TGTGCCAGCCCCGAGGGGAGGAAGAACACTGAAGCTTTCTTT. It translates to CASPEGRKNTEAFF. The whole variable domain, remainder taken from reference TRBV2 and TRBJ1-1, is EPEVTQTPSHQVTQMGQEVILRCVPISNHLYFYWYRQILGQKVEFLVSFYNNEISEKSEIFDDQFSVERPDGSNFTLKIRSTKLEDSAMYFCASPEGRKNTEAFFGQGTRLTVV.

The chain couples TRBV20-1 to TRBJ2-2; D may match TRBD1 or TRBD2 (5 bases each). The CDR3 contains 14 residues. Between the trimmed V and J ends, which lost 3 bases and 0 bases, there was a span of 8 bases. Germline V gene sequence: CDR1 DFQATT, CDR2 SNEGSKA (reference sequence). The CDR3 is CSASRETNTGELFF. CDR3 nucleotide sequence: TGCAGTGCTAGCAGGGAGACGAACACCGGGGAGCTGTTTTTT.

The gene calls are TRBV4-1 and TRBJ2-2, with 11 positions matching TRBD2. V trimming: 2 bases; J trimming: 4 bases; junction bases outside the gene matches: 6. Germline CDR1 reads MGHRA; CDR2 reads YSYEKL. The CDR3 has 17 amino acids. The CDR3 is CASSQPGLAAVTGELFF. The CDR3 nucleotides are TGCGCCAGCAGCCAACCGGGACTAGCGGCGGTCACCGGGGAGCTGTTTTTT.

This rearrangement joins TRBV28 to TRBJ2-5; maybe TRBD1 (6 bases). Germline values: CDR1 MDHEN, CDR2 SYDVKM. V lost 6 bases, J lost 0 bases, and 11 bases lay in between. The CDR3 spans 14 residues. In DNA form, the CDR3 reads TGTGCCAGCAGGGCCCGGACAGACCAAGAGACCCAGTACTTC. As protein: CASRARTDQETQYF.

The chain recombines TRBV2 with TRBJ1-1, with D perhaps matching TRBD1 (6 bases). This CDR3 is built from 14 residues. Per the germline V gene, CDR1 is SNHLY and CDR2 is FYNNEI. V shed 5 bases and J shed 0 bases, with 10 bases lying between them. In DNA form, the CDR3 reads TGTGCCAGCAGTTCACAGGGAATGAACACTGAAGCTTTCTTT. This codes for CASSSQGMNTEAFF. Full variable domain (missing parts from reference TRBV2 and TRBJ1-1): EPEVTQTPSHQVTQMGQEVILRCVPISNHLYFYWYRQILGQKVEFLVSFYNNEISEKSEIFDDQFSVERPDGSNFTLKIRSTKLEDSAMYFCASSSQGMNTEAFFGQGTRLTVV.

Concerning this clonotype: Germline and junction disagree at one end, which may indicate a read error. The V and J genes are TRBV4-1 and TRBJ2-7; TRBD2 matches at 8 bases. Germline CDR1 MGHRA, CDR2 YSYEKL. The CDR3 contains 18 residues. Here the CDR3 DNA reads TGTGCCAGCAGCCAATCTGGGACCGCGGGGGGAGACTCCTACGAGCAGTACTTC. Translated: CASSQSGTAGGDSYEQYF.

The table lists this clonotype with a few counts. This sequence joins TRBV12-3 or TRBV12-4 and TRBJ2-7; D is possibly TRBD2 (6 bases). This CDR3 has 16 amino acids. The V and J ends lost 4 bases and 6 bases respectively, with 22 bases between them. In DNA form, the CDR3 reads TGTGCCAGCAGTTCCACGGGACTCTCCACACTACCCGAGCAGTACTTC. It specifies CASSSTGLSTLPEQYF.

This clonotype was seen only a few times. The rearrangement links TRBV11-2 to TRBJ2-3; D remains ambiguous. Germline V CDR1 and CDR2: SGHAT, FQNNGV. V lost 4 bases to trimming and J lost 3 bases, with 8 bases between them. The CDR3 is 13 residues long. The CDR3 DNA reads as TGTGCCAGCAGCTCCGTAGGGACAGATACGCAGTATTTT. The encoded protein is CASSSVGTDTQYF.

This clonotype was seen a handful of times. The chain joins TRBV4-1 to TRBJ2-5; 7 bases match TRBD1. The CDR3 runs to 14 residues. After removal of 0 bases from V and 3 bases from J, the junction contained 1 base not matched to a gene. Germline lookup yields CDR1 MGHRA and CDR2 YSYEKL. CDR3 DNA: TGCGCCAGCAGCCAAGAGACAGGGAAAGAGACCCAGTACTTC. Protein: CASSQETGKETQYF.

This chain uses TRBV4-3 with TRBJ2-7; D gene unclear. The CDR3 length is 15 residues. Germline-derived CDR1 and CDR2 are LGHNA and YSLEER. With 0 bases removed from V and 3 bases from J, the gap between germline ends came to 12 bases. This CDR3 reads CASSQEFGSGYEQYF. For the CDR3, the DNA is TGCGCCAGCAGCCAAGAGTTTGGGTCTGGCTACGAGCAGTACTTC.

This clonotype was seen a few times. V is TRBV7-9 and J is TRBJ2-7; TRBD1 aligns across 7 bases. Unmatched junction bases numbered 4, after V lost 2 bases and J lost 0 bases. Germline V gene lookup returns CDR1 SEHNR and CDR2 FQNEAQ (reference sequence). This CDR3 has 15 residues. CDR3 nucleotides: TGTGCCAGCAGCTTAACAACAGGGGCCTCCTACGAGCAGTACTTC. Its protein is CASSLTTGASYEQYF.

This clonotype was counted many times. The gene calls are TRBV7-2 and TRBJ1-3; D may be TRBD1 (6 bases). V dropped 3 bases and J dropped 0 bases, with 15 bases sitting between them. Germline lookup yields CDR1 SGHTA and CDR2 FQGNSA. This CDR3 region has 17 residues. CDR3 loop: CASSFGGHLFSGNTIYF. As DNA, the CDR3 is TGTGCCAGCAGCTTCGGGGGACACTTATTCTCTGGAAACACCATATATTTT.

V usage is TRBV28 and J usage is TRBJ2-7; D gene ambiguous. With 5 bases removed from V and 3 bases from J, the gap between germline ends came to 8 bases. CDR1 is MDHEN and CDR2 is SYDVKM in the germline V gene. The CDR3 consists of 12 residues. CDR3 in amino acids: CASSTPRYEQYF. The DNA of the CDR3 is TGTGCCAGCAGTACACCCCGCTACGAGCAGTACTTC.

J is TRBJ2-7 and V is TRBV7-6, with D unresolved. The CDR3 contains 13 residues. Germline values: CDR1 SGHVS, CDR2 FNYEAQ. Trimming pared 0 bases from V and 2 bases from J, leaving 5 bases between. The CDR3 DNA sequence: TGTGCCAGCAGCTTAGCACAGCCCTACGAGCAGTACTTC. Its translation: CASSLAQPYEQYF.

In its sample, this clonotype was seen a few times. This chain uses TRBV12-3 or TRBV12-4 with TRBJ2-2, with D hard to call. Deletions cut 6 bases from V and 3 bases from J, with 2 bases between. This CDR3 region has 11 residues. The CDR3 bases are TGTGCCAGCAGATACACCGGGGAGCTGTTTTTT. Its protein is CASRYTGELFF.

The chain combines TRBV29-1 with TRBJ2-1; no definite D call. Germline CDR1 is SQVTM and CDR2 is ANQGSEA. The V end lost 2 bases, the J end lost 6 bases, and 14 bases lay between the germline ends. The CDR3 is 14 residues long. CDR3 DNA sequence: TGCAGCGTTGAATGGGCGCGAGGTCCCAATGAGCAGTTCTTC. The encoded protein is CSVEWARGPNEQFF.

The gene calls are TRBV4-3 and TRBJ1-1; D may be TRBD1 (5 bases). The V end lost 1 base, the J end lost 8 bases, and 11 bases lay between the germline ends. This CDR3 has 13 amino acids. Germline V gene data show CDR1 as LGHNA and CDR2 as YSLEER. The CDR3 region has the DNA TGCGCCAGCAGCCAAGCTCAGGGACGGGAAGCTTTCTTT. It specifies CASSQAQGREAFF.